In this sample, the clone carrying this T cell receptor beta chain turned up a few times. Its target is unknown. V was clipped by 5 bases and J by 2 bases; unmatched bases: 4. The V gene's germline CDR1 is KGHSH and CDR2 LQKENI. The CDR3 loop spans 14 amino acids. Via MiXCR, TCRdb re-called the 5' RACE reads, giving one row per CDR3 protein. This table has under 600,000 distinct CDR3 sequences, roughly 14% appearing once. This sample is part of a study of T cells after yellow fever vaccination. As for the study in general: With SMART-Seq v4 Ultra Low Input, the fractions containing low cell numbers were prepared.

Findings and caveats of the study: Across the CD4 and CD8 compartments, a small share of clonotypes was present in both.

Source: PBMCs, taken on the day of the yellow fever booster vaccination. This sequence joins TRBV18 and TRBJ2-7; 9 bases map to TRBD1. The source is a man aged 30 to 39 who received the YFV17D yellow fever vaccine. Here the CDR3 DNA reads TGTGCCAGCTCATGGGACAGGGCGGCCTACGAGCAGTACTTC. Amino acid sequence: CASSWDRAAYEQYF.